This passage covers 27 T cell receptor beta chains from one sample sequenced in a study of blood T cell repertoires in COVID-19. Clones were sequenced by immunoSEQ multiplex PCR, and TCRdb holds only the in-frame ones, with some missing. The table includes roughly 250,000 clones, approximately 86% detected once. Sequencing input: PBMCs or T cells enriched from blood (not recorded which). The receptors come from a woman aged 25 to 45 with acute COVID-19.

This clone has just one count. The V call is TRBV4-1, the J call TRBJ2-7; D remains ambiguous. CDR1 and CDR2 from the germline V gene are MGHRA and YSYEKL. The V end lost 1 base, the J end lost 9 bases, and 13 bases lay between the germline ends. The CDR3 loop spans 13 amino acids. The CDR3 spells CASSQGVGATQYF. CDR3 bases: TGCGCCAGCAGCCAAGGGGTCGGAGCGACGCAGTACTTC.

This clone came up a few times. This chain links TRBV5-6 with TRBJ2-7; the match to TRBD1 covers 8 bases. The V segment lost 4 bases and the J segment 6 bases; nucleotides outside the gene matches: 9. CDR1 is SGHDT and CDR2 is YYEEEE in the germline V gene. The CDR3 covers 14 residues. The CDR3 spells CASSLTGVLGEQYF. The CDR3 DNA is TGTGCCAGCAGCCTGACAGGGGTTCTCGGCGAGCAGTACTTC.

V is TRBV5-1 and J is TRBJ2-5, with 9 bases that match TRBD2. The CDR3 runs 19 residues. Germline-derived CDR1 and CDR2 are SGHRS and YFSETQ. Losses at the gene ends were 4 bases for V and 2 bases for J; bases not matched to a gene: 18. CDR3 bases: TGCGCCAGCAGCCTACGACCGAGCCGACTAGCGGCTACTCAAGAGACCCAGTACTTC. Translation: CASSLRPSRLAATQETQYF.

The CDR3: CASSILDRDYGYTF. The CDR3 DNA reads as TGCGCCAGCAGTATCCTTGACCGGGACTATGGCTACACCTTC. V usage is TRBV5-1 and J usage is TRBJ1-2, with D unresolved. The germline V gene has CDR1 SGHRS and CDR2 YFSETQ. The length of the CDR3 is 14 residues. The V end was cut by 5 bases, the J end by 3 bases, with 14 bases between.

This clone was observed a handful of times. The chain joins TRBV6-1 to TRBJ2-7, with D tentatively TRBD1 (6 bases). V was trimmed by 2 bases and J by 2 bases, leaving 13 bases between them. In germline, CDR1 is MNHNS, CDR2 SASEGT. This CDR3 is built from 15 residues. CDR3 loop: CASSEWDITTYEQYF. The CDR3 bases are TGTGCCAGCAGTGAATGGGACATAACTACCTACGAGCAGTACTTC.

The chain recombines TRBV10-1 with TRBJ1-5; D is undetermined. The germline V gene encodes CDR1 WNHNN and CDR2 SYGVQD (reference sequence). V lost 9 bases, J lost 2 bases, and 8 bases lay in between. This CDR3 contains 12 residues. The CDR3 coding sequence is TGCGCCAGTTTCAGTTGCAATCAGCCCCAGCATTTT. Encoded protein: CASFSCNQPQHF.

The sample holds one count of this clone. The chain carries TRBV6-5 and TRBJ2-3; 10 nucleotides agree with TRBD1. J was trimmed by 3 bases and V by 2 bases; bases with no gene match: 2. The CDR3 sequence is 15 residues long. The germline gives CDR1 MNHEY, CDR2 SVGAGI. CDR3 nucleotides: TGTGCCAGCAGTTACACGGGACAGGGGACAGATACGCAGTATTTT. It yields the protein CASSYTGQGTDTQYF.

The chain links TRBV7-2 to TRBJ1-5; 9 nucleotides align to TRBD1. Germline CDR1 is SGHTA and CDR2 is FQGNSA. CDR3 length equals 12 residues. V trimming: 5 bases; J trimming: 9 bases; junction bases outside the gene matches: 2. CDR3 in amino acids: CASSLQGAPQHF. CDR3 nucleotide sequence: TGTGCCAGCAGCCTACAGGGGGCGCCCCAGCATTTT. The full variable domain, its missing parts supplied by reference TRBV7-2 and TRBJ1-5, is GAGVSQSPSNKVTEKGKDVELRCDPISGHTALYWYRQSLGQGLEFLIYFQGNSAPDKSGLPSDRFSAERTGGSVSTLTIQRTQQEDSAVYLCASSLQGAPQHFGDGTRLSIL.

The genes are TRBV7-8 and TRBJ2-5, with TRBD2 matching 7 bases. This CDR3 contains 16 residues. Trimming removed 5 bases from V and 2 bases from J; junction bases left unmatched: 11. The V gene's germline CDR1 is SGHVS and CDR2 FQNEAQ. The CDR3, as DNA: TGTGCCAGCAGCGCGTCCCCTACGGGGGGACAAGAGACCCAGTACTTC. Protein product: CASSASPTGGQETQYF.

This clone was seen just once. The J gene is TRBJ2-1, the V gene TRBV28; no definite D call. This CDR3 has 15 amino acids. V was trimmed by 3 bases and J by 3 bases, leaving 12 bases between them. Per the germline V gene, CDR1 is MDHEN and CDR2 is SYDVKM. In DNA form, the CDR3 reads TGTGCCAGCAGTTTTAGAGAGAGCTTCTACAATGAGCAGTTCTTC. It encodes CASSFRESFYNEQFF.

The rearrangement links TRBV4-3 to TRBJ1-2; possible D gene TRBD1, 5 bases. Trimming removed 1 base from V and 2 bases from J, with 20 bases in between. The CDR3 consists of 18 residues. Germline CDR1 and CDR2: LGHNA and YSLEER. CDR3 loop: CASSQVKGERRGNYGYTF. In nucleotides, the CDR3 is TGCGCCAGCAGCCAAGTGAAGGGAGAGAGGAGGGGAAACTATGGCTACACCTTC.

The J gene is TRBJ2-3, the V gene TRBV10-2, with D perhaps matching TRBD2 (6 bases). This CDR3 is built from 15 residues. Germline CDR1 and CDR2: WSHSY and SAAADI. Trimming pared 2 bases from V and 6 bases from J, leaving 15 bases between. The CDR3 region is CASSEEAGPVDTQYF. The DNA of the CDR3 is TGCGCCAGCAGTGAGGAAGCGGGCCCCGTGGATACGCAGTATTTT.

The gene calls are TRBV11-2 and TRBJ2-7; the D gene is possibly TRBD1 (5 bases). Trimming stripped 1 base from V and 5 bases from J, with 15 bases between. The V gene's germline CDR1 is SGHAT and CDR2 FQNNGV. The length of the CDR3 is 15 residues. CDR3 in DNA: TGTGCCAGCAGCTTAGGGGGCGCAGGGATCCACGAGCAGTACTTC. It is translated as CASSLGGAGIHEQYF.

V gene TRBV3-1 (or the pseudogene TRBV3-2) combines with J gene TRBJ1-1; D is possibly TRBD1 (6 bases). CDR1 and CDR2 (germline): LGHDT, YNNKEL (reference sequence). The V gene lost 1 base and the J gene lost 1 base, with 16 bases spanning the gap. The CDR3 runs to 17 residues. CDR3 coding DNA: TGTGCCAGCAGCCAAGGCAAGGTCCACAGGGAGAACACTGAAGCTTTCTTT. This sequence encodes CASSQGKVHRENTEAFF.

The chain joins TRBV14 to TRBJ1-2; maybe TRBD1 (6 bases). The CDR3 consists of 17 residues. V was cut by 1 base and J by 5 bases, with 20 bases left in between. The germline V gene encodes CDR1 SGHDN and CDR2 FVKESK. CDR3 region: CASSQGPPGAGHYGYTF. CDR3 DNA: TGTGCCAGCAGCCAAGGCCCCCCAGGGGCCGGCCATTATGGCTACACCTTC.

This rearrangement joins TRBV4-1 to TRBJ2-5, with D maybe TRBD2 (6 bases). Looked up from germline, CDR1 is MGHRA and CDR2 is YSYEKL. Trimming took off 4 bases at V and 5 bases at J, with 20 bases between the two ends. The CDR3 runs 16 residues. The CDR3 region has the DNA TGCGCCAGCAGCCCACACGGGACTCTCGAGGTGGAGACCCAGTACTTC. It yields the protein CASSPHGTLEVETQYF.

The rearrangement uses TRBV28 and TRBJ1-1; D is unclear. Per germline, CDR1 MDHEN and CDR2 SYDVKM. The CDR3 has 15 amino acids. Between the trimmed V and J ends, which lost 5 bases and 0 bases, there was a span of 13 bases. CDR3 DNA: TGTGCCAGCAGTCCGCCGTCAGGCCTGAACACTGAAGCTTTCTTT. Translated, it gives CASSPPSGLNTEAFF. The complete variable domain, with remaining parts taken from reference TRBV28 and TRBJ1-1, reads DVKVTQSSRYLVKRTGEKVFLECVQDMDHENMFWYRQDPGLGLRLIYFSYDVKMKEKGDIPEGYSVSREKKERFSLILESASTNQTSMYLCASSPPSGLNTEAFFGQGTRLTVV.

The table lists this clone with a count of one. V usage is TRBV19 and J usage is TRBJ1-4; D is perhaps TRBD1 (5 bases). Trimming cost V 4 bases and J 0 bases, with 18 bases left between them. Germline V CDR1 and CDR2: LNHDA, SQIVND (reference sequence). This CDR3 has 18 amino acids. The CDR3 loop reads CASSNLLTGDTTNEKLFF. As DNA, the CDR3 is TGTGCCAGTAGTAATCTATTGACGGGGGATACAACTAATGAAAAACTGTTTTTT.

V and J are TRBV6-5 and TRBJ1-2, with TRBD1 matching over 11 bases. The V segment lost 4 bases and the J segment 5 bases; nucleotides outside the gene matches: 6. Germline CDR1 is MNHEY and CDR2 is SVGAGI. The CDR3 sequence is 15 residues long. The CDR3 spells CASSSTDRGPYGYTF. The DNA of the CDR3 is TGTGCCAGCAGTTCGACGGACAGGGGGCCTTATGGCTACACCTTC.

This sequence joins TRBV5-6 and TRBJ2-7; tentative D call: TRBD1 (6 bases). Trimming shortened V by 0 bases and J by 2 bases, and 12 bases separated the two germline ends. CDR1 and CDR2 (germline): SGHDT, YYEEEE. The CDR3 has 15 residues. CDR3 nucleotides: TGTGCCAGCAGCTTGGATCTACAGGGACCCTACGAGCAGTACTTC. Amino acids: CASSLDLQGPYEQYF.

This clone has a handful of counts. The chain has TRBV27 and TRBJ1-2; TRBD1 agrees at 8 bases. The ends lost 7 bases at V and 5 bases at J; junction bases unmatched: 6. CDR3 length: 13 residues. From germline, CDR1 is MNHEY and CDR2 SMNVEV (reference sequence). Here the CDR3 DNA reads TGTGCCAGCACACACAGGGGGGGGTATGGCTACACCTTC. Its translation: CASTHRGGYGYTF.

This chain connects TRBV5-1 to TRBJ1-1; D remains ambiguous. V was trimmed by 1 base and J by 0 bases, leaving 7 bases between them. This CDR3 has 14 amino acids. Germline assignment: CDR1 SGHRS and CDR2 YFSETQ. In nucleotides, the CDR3 is TGCGCCAGCAGCTTGTCAGAAATGAACACTGAAGCTTTCTTT. Amino acid sequence: CASSLSEMNTEAFF.

V usage is TRBV4-3 and J usage is TRBJ2-3, with TRBD2 matching 9 bases. Germline lookup yields CDR1 LGHNA and CDR2 YSLEER. J lost 0 bases, V lost 2 bases, and 6 bases had no gene match. The CDR3 is made up of 17 amino acids. DNA for the CDR3: TGCGCCAGCAGCCAATCCGCGACTAGCGGAAGCACAGATACGCAGTATTTT. Translating gives CASSQSATSGSTDTQYF.

The genes are TRBV28 and TRBJ1-2; 8 bases match TRBD1. Germline CDR1 is MDHEN and CDR2 is SYDVKM. There are 17 residues in the CDR3. The J segment lost 4 bases and the V segment lost 3 bases, leaving 13 bases of the junction unmatched. Here the CDR3 reads CASSFSDSGGVGYGYTF. The DNA for the CDR3 is TGTGCCAGCAGTTTTAGTGATTCAGGGGGCGTGGGCTATGGCTACACCTTC.

The chain combines TRBV5-4 with TRBJ1-2; the match to TRBD1 covers 7 bases. Germline loops: CDR1 SGHNT, CDR2 YYREEE (reference sequence). Germline trimming cut 5 bases from V and 4 bases from J; bases unmatched to any gene: 17. The CDR3 has 17 residues. The CDR3 is CASSLKTGQKTSYGYTF. In DNA form, the CDR3 reads TGTGCCAGCAGTTTAAAAACGGGACAGAAGACTTCCTATGGCTACACCTTC. Complete variable domain (other parts from reference TRBV5-4 and TRBJ1-2): ETGVTQSPTHLIKTRGQQVTLRCSSQSGHNTVSWYQQALGQGPQFIFQYYREEENGRGNFPPRFSGLQFPNYSSELNVNALELDDSALYLCASSLKTGQKTSYGYTFGSGTRLTVV.

This clone appeared once. The V and J genes are TRBV7-2 and TRBJ2-1; possible D gene TRBD2, 5 bases. With 5 bases removed from V and 4 bases from J, the gap between germline ends came to 15 bases. This CDR3 contains 15 residues. Per germline, CDR1 SGHTA and CDR2 FQGNSA. The CDR3 sequence: CASSPVGESYNEQFF. As DNA, the CDR3 is TGTGCCAGCAGCCCCGTTGGGGAGTCTTACAATGAGCAGTTCTTC.

The chain recombines TRBV29-1 with TRBJ2-7; 13 bases match TRBD2. This CDR3 has 16 amino acids. The J segment lost 7 bases and the V segment lost 4 bases, leaving 13 bases of the junction unmatched. Germline CDR1 and CDR2: SQVTM and ANQGSEA. In DNA, the CDR3 is TGCAGCGTTGCCCCCACTAGCGGGGGGGTCAGGGGGGAGCAGTACTTC. Its translation: CSVAPTSGGVRGEQYF.